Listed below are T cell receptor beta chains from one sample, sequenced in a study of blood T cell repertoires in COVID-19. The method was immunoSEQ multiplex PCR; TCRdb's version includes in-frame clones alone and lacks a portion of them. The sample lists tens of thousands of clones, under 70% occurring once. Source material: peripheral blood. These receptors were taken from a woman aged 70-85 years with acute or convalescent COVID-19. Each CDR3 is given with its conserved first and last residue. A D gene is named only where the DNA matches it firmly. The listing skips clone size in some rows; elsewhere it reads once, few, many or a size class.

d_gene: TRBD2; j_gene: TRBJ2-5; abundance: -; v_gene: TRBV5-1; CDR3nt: TGCGCCAGCAGCCTAAGACTAGCGGGGGGGCCTCGGCAAGAGACCCAGTACTTC; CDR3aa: CASSLRLAGGPRQETQYF
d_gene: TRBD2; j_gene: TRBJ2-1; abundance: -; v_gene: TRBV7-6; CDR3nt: TGTGCCAGCAGCTTAGGACTAGCGGGAGACTGGAATGAGCAGTTCTTC; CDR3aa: CASSLGLAGDWNEQFF
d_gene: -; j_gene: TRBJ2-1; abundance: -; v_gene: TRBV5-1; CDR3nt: TGCGCCAGCAGCTGGCCGGGAGTGCTAAGCTCATACAATGAGCAGTTCTTC; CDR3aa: CASSWPGVLSSYNEQFF
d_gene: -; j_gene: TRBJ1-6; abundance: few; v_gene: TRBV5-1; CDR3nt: TGCGCCAGCAGCTTGGTAAGCGGAAATTCACCCCTCCACTTT; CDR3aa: CASSLVSGNSPLHF
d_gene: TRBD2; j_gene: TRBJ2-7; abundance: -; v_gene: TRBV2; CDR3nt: TGTGCCAGCAGGCCTAGCGGGGATACTGAGCAGTACTTC; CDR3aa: CASRPSGDTEQYF
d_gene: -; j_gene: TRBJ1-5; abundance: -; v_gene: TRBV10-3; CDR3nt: TGTGCCATCAAGGCGGGAAGCAATCAGCCCCAGCATTTT; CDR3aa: CAIKAGSNQPQHF
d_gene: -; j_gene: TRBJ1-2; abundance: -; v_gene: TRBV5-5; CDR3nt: TGTGCCAGCAGCTTGGTTGCAGGGTTTGGCTACACCTTC; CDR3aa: CASSLVAGFGYTF
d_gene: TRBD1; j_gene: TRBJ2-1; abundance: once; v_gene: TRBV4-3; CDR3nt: TGCGCCAGCAGCCACCGGACAGGGTCCTACAATGAGCAGTTCTTC; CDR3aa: CASSHRTGSYNEQFF
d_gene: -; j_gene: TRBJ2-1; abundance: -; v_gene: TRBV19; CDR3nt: TGTGCCAGTAGGGACATAGCCTACAATGAGCAGTTCTTC; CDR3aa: CASRDIAYNEQFF
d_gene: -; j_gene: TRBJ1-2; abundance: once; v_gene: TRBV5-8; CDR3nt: TGTGCCAGCAGCTTGATGGCAGGACTCGGGGATGGCTACACCTTC; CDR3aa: CASSLMAGLGDGYTF
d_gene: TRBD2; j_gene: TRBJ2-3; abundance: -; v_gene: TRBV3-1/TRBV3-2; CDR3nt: TGTGCCAGCAGCCCCACTAGCGGTAGCACAGATACGCAGTATTTT; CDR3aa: CASSPTSGSTDTQYF
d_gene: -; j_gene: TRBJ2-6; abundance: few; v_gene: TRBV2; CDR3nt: TGTGCCAGCAGTGAGTCGGGACTCTGGAGCTCTGGGGCCAACGTCCTGACTTTC; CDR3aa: CASSESGLWSSGANVLTF
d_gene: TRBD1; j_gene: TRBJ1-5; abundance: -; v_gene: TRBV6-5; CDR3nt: TGTGCCAGCAGTTACCAGAACAGGGGGGGGAATCAGCCCCAGCATTTT; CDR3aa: CASSYQNRGGNQPQHF
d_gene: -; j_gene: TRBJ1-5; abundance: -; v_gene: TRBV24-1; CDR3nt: TGTGCCACCAGTGATTTGGAGGGAAATCAGCCCCAGCATTTT; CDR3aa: CATSDLEGNQPQHF
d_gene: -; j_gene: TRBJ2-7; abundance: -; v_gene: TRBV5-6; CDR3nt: TGTGCCAGCAGCTCCCTCGGCAGGGAATACGAGCAGTACTTC; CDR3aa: CASSSLGREYEQYF
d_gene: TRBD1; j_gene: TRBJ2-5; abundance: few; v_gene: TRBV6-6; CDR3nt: TGTGCCAGCAGTTCCAGGGGGCTCTTAGGAGAGACCCAGTACTTC; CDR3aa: CASSSRGLLGETQYF
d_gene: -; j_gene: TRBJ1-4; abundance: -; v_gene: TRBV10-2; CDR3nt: TGCGCCAGCAGAGAAAGACAGCTTGAAAAACTGTTTTTT; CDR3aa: CASRERQLEKLFF
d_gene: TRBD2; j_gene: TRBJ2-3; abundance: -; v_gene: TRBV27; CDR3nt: TGTGCCAGCAGTTCGGCGGGAGAGGGAGAGGATACGCAGTATTTT; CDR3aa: CASSSAGEGEDTQYF
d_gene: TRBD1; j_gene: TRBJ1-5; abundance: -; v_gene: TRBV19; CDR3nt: TGTGCCAGTAGTCTCGAGGGACAGGATCAGCCCCAGCATTTT; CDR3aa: CASSLEGQDQPQHF
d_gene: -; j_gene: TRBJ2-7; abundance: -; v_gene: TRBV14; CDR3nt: TGTGCCAGCAGCCCCCCCCTGAGCCGGGGCGAGCAGTACTTC; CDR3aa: CASSPPLSRGEQYF
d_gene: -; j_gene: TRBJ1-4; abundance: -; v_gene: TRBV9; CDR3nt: TGTGCCAGCAGCCCTAGGGTGGACAGTAATGAAAAACTGTTTTTT; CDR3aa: CASSPRVDSNEKLFF
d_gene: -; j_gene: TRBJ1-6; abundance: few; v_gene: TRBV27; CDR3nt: TGTGCCAGCAGTTCGGGAAACTTACTTAATTCACCCCTCCACTTT; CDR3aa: CASSSGNLLNSPLHF
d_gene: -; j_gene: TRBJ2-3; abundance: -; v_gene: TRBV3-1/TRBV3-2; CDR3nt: TGTGCCAGCAGCCAAGCACTTGATACGCAGTATTTT; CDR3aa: CASSQALDTQYF
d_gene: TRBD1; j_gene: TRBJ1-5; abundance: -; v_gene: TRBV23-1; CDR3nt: TGCGCCAGCAGTCAATCGGTCTTAGGGACAGCTTATAGCAATCAGCCCCAGCATTTT; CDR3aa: CASSQSVLGTAYSNQPQHF
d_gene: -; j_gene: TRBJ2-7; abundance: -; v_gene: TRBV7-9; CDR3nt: TGTGCCAGCAGCCCGCGGGCCAGCTCCTACGAGCAGTACTTC; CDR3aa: CASSPRASSYEQYF
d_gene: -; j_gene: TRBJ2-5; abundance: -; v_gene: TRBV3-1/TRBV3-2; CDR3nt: TGTGCCAGCAGCCAGGAGCGGGTACAAGAGACCCAGTACTTC; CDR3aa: CASSQERVQETQYF
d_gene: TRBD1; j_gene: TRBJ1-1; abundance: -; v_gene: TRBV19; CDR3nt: TGTGCCAGTAGTTGGACACAGGGGAGGAACACTGAAGCTTTCTTT; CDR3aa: CASSWTQGRNTEAFF
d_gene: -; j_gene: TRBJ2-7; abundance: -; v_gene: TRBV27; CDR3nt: TGTGCCAGCAAGTCTATAGCCTCCTACGAGCAGTACTTC; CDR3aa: CASKSIASYEQYF
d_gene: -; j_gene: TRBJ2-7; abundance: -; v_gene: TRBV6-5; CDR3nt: TGTGCCAGCAGTCGCGGGGGCGGGAGAACCTACGAGCAGTACTTC; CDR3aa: CASSRGGGRTYEQYF
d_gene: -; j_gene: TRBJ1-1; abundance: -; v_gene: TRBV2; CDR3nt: TGTGCCAGCAGGCTACAGGCCCGGAACACTGAAGCTTTCTTT; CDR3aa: CASRLQARNTEAFF
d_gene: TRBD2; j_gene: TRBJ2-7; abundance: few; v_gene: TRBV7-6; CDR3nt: TGTGCCAGCAGCTTTCAAGCGGGAGTCTACGAGCAGTACTTC; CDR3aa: CASSFQAGVYEQYF
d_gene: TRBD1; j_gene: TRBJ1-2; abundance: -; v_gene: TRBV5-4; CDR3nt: TGTGCCAGCAGCCAGGACAGGGTTGGCTACACCTTC; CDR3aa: CASSQDRVGYTF
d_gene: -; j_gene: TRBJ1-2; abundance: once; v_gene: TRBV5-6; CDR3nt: TGTGCCAGCAGCTTGGACGGGAATGGCTACACCTTC; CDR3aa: CASSLDGNGYTF
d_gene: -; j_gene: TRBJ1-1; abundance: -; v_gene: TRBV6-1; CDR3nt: TGTGCCAGCAGTGAGCCAGGGAGGGGCTCTGAAGCTTTCTTT; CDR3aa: CASSEPGRGSEAFF
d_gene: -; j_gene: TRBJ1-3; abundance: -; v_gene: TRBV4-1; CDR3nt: TGCGCCAGCAGCCAAAGACCCCCGGGAACTGGAAACACCATATATTTT; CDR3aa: CASSQRPPGTGNTIYF
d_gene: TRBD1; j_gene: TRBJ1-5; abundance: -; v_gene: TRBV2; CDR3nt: TGTGCCAGCAGGGCCGGGACAGGGGCTTTGGAGCCCCAGCATTTT; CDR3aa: CASRAGTGALEPQHF
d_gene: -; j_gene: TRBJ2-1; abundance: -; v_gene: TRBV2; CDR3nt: TGTGCCAGCAGTGAACAGCCGGGGGTCTCCTACAATGAGCAGTTCTTC; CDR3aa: CASSEQPGVSYNEQFF
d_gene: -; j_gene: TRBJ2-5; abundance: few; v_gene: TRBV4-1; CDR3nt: TGCGCCAGCAGCCACGGCGGACTGTACCAAGAGACCCAGTACTTC; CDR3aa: CASSHGGLYQETQYF
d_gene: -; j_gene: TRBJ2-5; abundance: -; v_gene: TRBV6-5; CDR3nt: TGTGCCAGCAGATTACAGGGTCGGGGCAGGGAGACCCAGTACTTC; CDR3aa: CASRLQGRGRETQYF
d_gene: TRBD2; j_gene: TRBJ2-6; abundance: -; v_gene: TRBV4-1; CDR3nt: TGCGCCAGCAGCCAATTGGAGGGGGTGGCGGGAGGTATGCCTGGGGCCAACGTCCTGACTTTC; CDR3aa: CASSQLEGVAGGMPGANVLTF
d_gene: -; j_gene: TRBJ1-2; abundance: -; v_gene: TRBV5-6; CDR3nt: TGTGCCAGCAGCTCCCTAGGGGTGTCGGGCTACACCTTC; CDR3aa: CASSSLGVSGYTF
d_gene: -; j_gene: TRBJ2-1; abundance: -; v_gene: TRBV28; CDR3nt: TGTGCCAGCAGCCCCACTGTCCTCAATGAGCAGTTCTTC; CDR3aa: CASSPTVLNEQFF
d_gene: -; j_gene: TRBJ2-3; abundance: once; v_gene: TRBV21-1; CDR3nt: TGTGCCAGCAGTCTCGGGGAGCAGTATTTT; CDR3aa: CASSLGEQYF
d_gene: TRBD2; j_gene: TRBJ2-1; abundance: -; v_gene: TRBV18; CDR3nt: TGTGCCAGCTCACCTAGACTAGCGGGGTACAATGAGCAGTTCTTC; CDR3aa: CASSPRLAGYNEQFF
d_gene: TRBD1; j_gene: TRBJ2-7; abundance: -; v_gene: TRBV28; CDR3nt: TGTGCCAGCAGCAATTTTGGACAGGGGGATTCAGCCGAGCAGTACTTC; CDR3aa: CASSNFGQGDSAEQYF
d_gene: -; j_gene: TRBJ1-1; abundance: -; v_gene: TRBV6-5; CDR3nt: TGTGCCAGCAGTAAAACAGGAACTGAAGCTTTCTTT; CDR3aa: CASSKTGTEAFF
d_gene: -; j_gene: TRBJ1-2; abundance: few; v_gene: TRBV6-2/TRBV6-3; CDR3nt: TGTGCCAGCAGTTACGGAGGACCGGGGGAGGGTAACTATGGCTACACCTTC; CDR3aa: CASSYGGPGEGNYGYTF